This is a list of T cell receptor beta chains from one sample in a study of blood T cells in healthy people across ages. TCRdb itself ran the 5' RACE reads through MiXCR, one entry per CDR3 protein. The repertoire includes about 1.5 million distinct CDR3 sequences, 35% to 45% of them detected once, and 7% to 9% sits in the top ten. Material: blood. All receptors come from a woman aged 18 to 35 in good health. Each CDR3 is given with its conserved first and last residue. Fields, in order: clone size, J gene, D gene, V gene, CDR3 protein, CDR3 DNA. D genes are given only for firm matches. The size of a clone is reported for some rows only, either as once, few or many, or as a class for expanded clones.

-,TRBJ2-7,TRBD2,TRBV4-2,CASSQAGAGVVEQYF,TGTGCCAGCAGCCAAGCCGGAGCGGGAGTGGTCGAGCAGTACTTC
-,TRBJ2-4,TRBD2,TRBV4-1,CASSQGLAGGFAKNIQYF,TGCGCCAGCAGCCAAGGACTAGCGGGAGGCTTCGCCAAAAACATTCAGTACTTC
-,TRBJ2-6,-,TRBV19,CATTTGSGANVLTF,TGTGCCACCACAACAGGGTCCGGGGCCAACGTCCTGACTTTC
-,TRBJ2-7,-,TRBV10-1,CASSESYSYEQYF,TGCGCCAGCAGTGAGTCGTACTCCTACGAGCAGTACTTC
-,TRBJ2-7,TRBD2,TRBV19,CASSSAGGISYEQYF,TGTGCCAGTAGTTCTGCGGGGGGGATATCCTACGAGCAGTACTTC
-,TRBJ1-2,-,TRBV6-1,CASSEQGSPNYGYTF,TGTGCCAGCAGTGAGCAGGGTAGCCCTAACTATGGCTACACCTTC
-,TRBJ2-3,TRBD1,TRBV10-3,CAISGQGATFPDTQYF,TGTGCCATCAGTGGACAGGGGGCCACCTTTCCAGATACGCAGTATTTT
few,TRBJ2-1,-,TRBV11-2,CASSPGDRHNEQFF,TGTGCCAGCAGCCCAGGGGACCGGCACAATGAGCAGTTCTTC
many,TRBJ1-2,-,TRBV2,CASSEGGAIYGYTF,TGTGCCAGCAGTGAAGGGGGGGCGATCTATGGCTACACCTTC
-,TRBJ2-1,-,TRBV6-5,CASSYSQWAPNAAPYEQFF,TGTGCCAGCAGTTACAGCCAATGGGCACCTAACGCCGCACCCTACGAGCAGTTCTTC
few,TRBJ1-6,-,TRBV7-8,CASSPDSNNSPLHF,TGTGCCAGCAGCCCTGACAGCAACAATTCACCCCTCCACTTT
-,TRBJ1-1,-,TRBV21-1,CASGSGMDGAEAFF,TGTGCCAGCGGGTCAGGGATGGATGGAGCTGAAGCTTTCTTT
-,TRBJ2-1,TRBD1,TRBV20-1,CSATQTGGIDYNEQFF,TGCAGTGCTACCCAGACAGGGGGCATTGACTACAATGAGCAGTTCTTC
few,TRBJ2-1,-,TRBV29-1,CSVPPGGRDEQFF,TGCAGCGTCCCCCCGGGGGGCCGGGATGAGCAGTTCTTC
few,TRBJ1-4,TRBD1,TRBV7-9,CASSDRGGLDGKLFF,TGTGCCAGCAGCGACAGGGGGGGGTTGGATGGAAAACTGTTTTTT
-,TRBJ2-1,-,TRBV3-1,CASSVSERLGNEQFF,TGTGCCAGCAGCGTATCGGAGCGGCTGGGGAATGAGCAGTTCTTC
-,TRBJ2-5,-,TRBV20-1,CSARPRTETQYF,TGCAGTGCTAGACCCCGGACGGAGACCCAGTACTTC
few,TRBJ2-7,TRBD2,TRBV5-1,CASSLPLAGDSYEQYF,TGCGCCAGCAGCTTACCTCTAGCGGGAGATAGCTACGAGCAGTACTTC
-,TRBJ2-7,-,TRBV6-1,CASSEGESWGEQYF,TGTGCCAGCAGTGAAGGGGAAAGCTGGGGCGAGCAGTACTTC
many,TRBJ2-5,-,TRBV14,CASSLLARETQYF,TGTGCCAGCAGCTTGCTAGCGAGAGAGACCCAGTACTTC
-,TRBJ1-6,-,TRBV11-2,CASSLVGGDPPPLHF,TGTGCCAGCAGCTTAGTGGGGGGAGACCCTCCACCCCTCCACTTT
-,TRBJ2-7,-,TRBV19,CASSILTAGYNEQYF,TGTGCCAGTAGTATATTAACAGCCGGCTACAATGAGCAGTACTTC
few,TRBJ2-3,-,TRBV4-1,CASSQGWTSTDTQYF,TGCGCCAGCAGCCAGGGTTGGACTAGCACAGATACGCAGTATTTT
few,TRBJ2-1,-,TRBV4-2,CASSPGGGATSYNEQFF,TGTGCCAGCAGCCCTGGGGGGGGGGCGACTTCCTACAATGAGCAGTTCTTC
few,TRBJ1-5,-,TRBV12-3/TRBV12-4,CASNFGYSNQPQHF,TGTGCCAGCAATTTCGGGTATAGCAATCAGCCCCAGCATTTT
many,TRBJ2-5,-,TRBV29-1,CSAYGETQYF,TGCAGCGCCTATGGAGAGACCCAGTACTTC
-,TRBJ2-5,-,TRBV29-1,CSVVRPEQMILETQYF,TGCAGCGTTGTTAGACCCGAGCAAATGATCCTGGAGACCCAGTACTTC
-,TRBJ1-1,-,TRBV5-1,CASSSGSNTEAFF,TGTGCCAGCAGTTCAGGGAGTAACACTGAAGCTTTCTTT
-,TRBJ2-1,-,TRBV6-1,CASSGEEGSYNEQFF,TGTGCCAGCAGTGGAGAAGAGGGCTCCTACAATGAGCAGTTCTTC
-,TRBJ1-1,-,TRBV29-1,CSVESGLPEAFF,TGCAGCGTTGAATCGGGGTTGCCTGAAGCTTTCTTT
-,TRBJ1-4,TRBD1,TRBV5-1,CASSYDPRDRGWEKLFF,TGCGCCAGCAGCTACGACCCCCGGGACAGGGGATGGGAAAAACTGTTTTTT
-,TRBJ1-4,-,TRBV20-1,CSARPDTATNEKLFF,TGCAGTGCTAGGCCTGATACAGCAACTAATGAAAAACTGTTTTTT
once,TRBJ2-7,TRBD1,TRBV4-1,CASSFSRGLEQYF,TGCGCCAGCAGTTTCAGCAGGGGGCTCGAGCAGTACTTC
-,TRBJ2-5,-,TRBV14,CASSQQLWVSGQETQYF,TGTGCCAGCAGCCAACAGTTGTGGGTTTCCGGGCAAGAGACCCAGTACTTC
-,TRBJ1-1,-,TRBV5-1,CASSLTHGTEAFF,TGTGCCAGCAGCTTGACCCACGGGACTGAAGCTTTCTTT
-,TRBJ1-2,TRBD1,TRBV6-5,CASRINIQGGYGYTF,TGTGCCAGCAGGATAAACATACAGGGGGGCTATGGCTACACCTTC
-,TRBJ1-2,-,TRBV3-1,CASSLGPIYGYTF,TGTGCCAGCAGCCTCGGACCGATCTATGGCTACACCTTC
-,TRBJ2-7,TRBD2,TRBV6-1,CASRGTAGGPGGSEQYF,TGTGCCAGCAGGGGAACAGCGGGAGGCCCAGGTGGGAGCGAGCAGTACTTC
few,TRBJ2-7,TRBD2,TRBV4-2,CASSQVPGLAAYEQYF,TGTGCCAGCAGCCAAGTACCTGGACTAGCCGCCTACGAGCAGTACTTC
few,TRBJ2-2,-,TRBV29-1,CSVPVGTGELFF,TGCAGCGTTCCTGTCGGCACCGGGGAGCTGTTTTTT
-,TRBJ1-1,TRBD1,TRBV10-3,CAISEKGQGPTEAFF,TGTGCCATCAGTGAGAAAGGACAGGGGCCCACTGAAGCTTTCTTT
-,TRBJ2-7,-,TRBV7-2,CASSSPYRTYEQYF,TGTGCCAGCAGCTCTCCCTACAGGACCTACGAGCAGTACTTC
-,TRBJ2-7,-,TRBV7-2,CASARDSYEQYF,TGTGCCAGCGCACGGGACTCCTACGAGCAGTACTTC
few,TRBJ1-6,-,TRBV4-1,CASTVPGRRDSPLHF,TGCGCCAGCACCGTGCCGGGACGGAGAGATTCACCCCTCCACTTT
-,TRBJ1-2,-,TRBV28,CASSFFDGRLGYGYTF,TGTGCCAGCAGTTTTTTCGACGGACGGTTGGGCTATGGCTACACCTTC
few,TRBJ2-7,TRBD2,TRBV6-5,CASSPIAGDLDEQYF,TGTGCCAGCAGCCCGATAGCGGGAGATTTGGACGAGCAGTACTTC
once,TRBJ2-7,-,TRBV7-9,CASSTEASYEQYF,TGTGCCAGCAGCACCGAGGCGTCCTACGAGCAGTACTTC
-,TRBJ2-7,-,TRBV10-3,CAISESLAVNEQYF,TGTGCCATCAGTGAGTCGCTCGCAGTTAATGAGCAGTACTTC
many,TRBJ2-7,TRBD2,TRBV7-9,CASSLVLAAKPREQYF,TGTGCCAGCAGCTTAGTCCTAGCGGCAAAGCCCCGCGAGCAGTACTTC
-,TRBJ2-1,-,TRBV7-6,CASSPTGTLTYNEQFF,TGTGCCAGCAGCCCTACCGGGACACTCACCTACAATGAGCAGTTCTTC
-,TRBJ1-4,TRBD1,TRBV12-3/TRBV12-4,CASSDRDSNEKLFF,TGTGCCAGCAGTGATCGGGACAGTAATGAAAAACTGTTTTTT
many,TRBJ1-2,-,TRBV10-3,CAISGDGIYGYTF,TGTGCCATCAGTGGGGACGGAATTTATGGCTACACCTTC
-,TRBJ2-3,-,TRBV9,CASSIGTPSTDTQYF,TGTGCCAGCAGCATCGGGACTCCTAGCACAGATACGCAGTATTTT
-,TRBJ2-3,-,TRBV7-2,CASSLVQSPFRTDTQYF,TGTGCCAGCAGCTTAGTCCAGAGCCCCTTTAGGACAGATACGCAGTATTTT
-,TRBJ2-3,TRBD2,TRBV10-3,CAISESTSGGGADTQYF,TGTGCCATCAGTGAGTCCACTAGCGGGGGTGGCGCAGATACGCAGTATTTT
once,TRBJ1-4,TRBD1,TRBV6-5,CASSLAGTGIEKLFF,TGTGCCAGCAGCCTTGCCGGGACAGGGATAGAAAAACTGTTTTTT
-,TRBJ1-1,-,TRBV3-1,CASSQDPGKAFF,TGTGCCAGCAGCCAAGATCCGGGGAAAGCTTTCTTT
-,TRBJ2-7,TRBD1,TRBV5-4,CASSLAGQGFHEQYF,TGTGCCAGCAGCCTGGCGGGACAGGGGTTCCACGAGCAGTACTTC
-,TRBJ2-1,-,TRBV6-5,CASRGGWGAPYNEQFF,TGTGCCAGCAGGGGGGGATGGGGGGCACCCTACAATGAGCAGTTCTTC